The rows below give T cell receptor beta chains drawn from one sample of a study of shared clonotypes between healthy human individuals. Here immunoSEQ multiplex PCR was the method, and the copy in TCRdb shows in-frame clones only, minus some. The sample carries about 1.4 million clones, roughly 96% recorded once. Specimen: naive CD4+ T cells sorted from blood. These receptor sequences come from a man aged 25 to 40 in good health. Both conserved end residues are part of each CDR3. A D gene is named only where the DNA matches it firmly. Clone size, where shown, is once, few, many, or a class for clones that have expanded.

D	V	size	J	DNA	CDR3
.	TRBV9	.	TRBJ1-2	TGTGCCAGCAGCGCACAGAGAAACTTTAACTATGGCTACACCTTC	CASSAQRNFNYGYTF
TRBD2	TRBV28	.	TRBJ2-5	TGTGCCAGCAGTTTATTAAAGGGACTAGCGCAAGAGACCCAGTACTTC	CASSLLKGLAQETQYF
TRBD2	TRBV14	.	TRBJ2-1	TGTGCCAGCAGCCAATTAGCGGGAGGAGCCTACAATGAGCAGTTCTTC	CASSQLAGGAYNEQFF
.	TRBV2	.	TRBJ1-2	TGTGCCAGCAGTGAAGGGATAAACTATGGCTACACCTTC	CASSEGINYGYTF
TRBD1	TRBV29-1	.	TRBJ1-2	TGCAGCGAAAGGACAGGGGTGAGGGGCTACACCTTC	CSERTGVRGYTF
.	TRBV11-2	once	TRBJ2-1	TGTGCCAGCAGCCATCAGGGGGAGGATGAGCAGTTCTTC	CASSHQGEDEQFF
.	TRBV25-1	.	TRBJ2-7	TGTGCCAGCTCTGAAGCAGGGAACCCCTACGAGCAGTACTTC	CASSEAGNPYEQYF
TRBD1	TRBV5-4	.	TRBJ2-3	TGTGCCAGCAGCCCAAGGACAGGACTAGATACGCAGTATTTT	CASSPRTGLDTQYF
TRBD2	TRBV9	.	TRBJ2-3	TGTGCCAGCAGCCCAAGAGGGGTAGCGGGGGTCACAGATACGCAGTATTTT	CASSPRGVAGVTDTQYF
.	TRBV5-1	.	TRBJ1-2	TGCGCCAGCAGCCAAATACCCAAACAGCCTTTCTATGGCTACACCTTC	CASSQIPKQPFYGYTF
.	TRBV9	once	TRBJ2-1	TGTGCCAGTCAGCGGACACGGAGCGGGGAGCAGTTCTTC	CASQRTRSGEQFF
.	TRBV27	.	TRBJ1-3	TGTGCCAGCAGTTTGGTCGGGGCTGGAAACACCATATATTTT	CASSLVGAGNTIYF
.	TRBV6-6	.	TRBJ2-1	TGTGCCAGCAGTGACGGGTACAATGAGCAGTTCTTC	CASSDGYNEQFF
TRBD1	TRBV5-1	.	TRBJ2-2	TGCGCCAGCAGCTTTATGACAGGGACCCAATTCTTCGCCGGGGAGCTGTTTTTT	CASSFMTGTQFFAGELFF
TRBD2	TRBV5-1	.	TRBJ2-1	TGCGCCAGCAGCTTGTCGACACTAGCGGATTACAATGAGCAGTTCTTC	CASSLSTLADYNEQFF
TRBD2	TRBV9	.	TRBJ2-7	TGTGCCAGCAGCGGAAGGGCCAGCGGGAGGACCTACGAGCAGTACTTC	CASSGRASGRTYEQYF
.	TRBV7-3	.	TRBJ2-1	TGTGCCAGCAGCCCAACCGCCCTGGAGGTTATAGCCTACAATGAGCAGTTCTTC	CASSPTALEVIAYNEQFF
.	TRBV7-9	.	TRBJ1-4	TGTGCCAGCAGCCCTCGGGGGGGGACGCAGGGCCCTGCTGAAAAACTGTTTTTT	CASSPRGGTQGPAEKLFF
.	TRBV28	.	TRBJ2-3	TGTGCCAGCAGTTTCCCTTCCACAGATACGCAGTATTTT	CASSFPSTDTQYF
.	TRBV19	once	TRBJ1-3	TGTGCCAGTAGTAGCAGGGCAGGCGGCTCTGGAAACACCATATATTTT	CASSSRAGGSGNTIYF
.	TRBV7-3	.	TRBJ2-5	TGTGCCAGCAGCTTAACTAGCCTTGAGACCCAGTACTTC	CASSLTSLETQYF
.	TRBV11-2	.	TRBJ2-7	TGTGCCAGCAGCCTTAGTCCATTCTACGAGCAGTACTTC	CASSLSPFYEQYF
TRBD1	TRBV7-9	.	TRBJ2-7	TGTGCCAGCAGCGATCGACAGGGGGTCTCCTACGAGCAGTACTTC	CASSDRQGVSYEQYF
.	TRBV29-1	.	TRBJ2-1	TGCAGCGTTGTAGGGTCCTACAATGAGCAGTTCTTC	CSVVGSYNEQFF